Presented here are 24 T cell receptor beta chains from one specimen sequenced in a study of blood T cell repertoires in COVID-19. Sequencing used immunoSEQ multiplex PCR; TCRdb keeps in-frame clones, though not all of them. The repertoire holds some 240,000 clones, with around four fifths as singletons. The sequencing input was peripheral blood. The receptor set was obtained from a woman aged 65 to 85 with COVID-19, enrolled during active disease.

J is TRBJ1-5 and V is TRBV19; D may be TRBD1 (5 bases). CDR3 length equals 17 residues. Trimming took 5 bases from V and 0 from J, leaving 17 bases between them. CDR1 is LNHDA and CDR2 is SQIVND in the germline V gene (reference sequence). The CDR3 DNA reads TGTGCCAGTAGTCGAGATCAGGGCGTCAATAGCAATCAGCCCCAGCATTTT. It translates to CASSRDQGVNSNQPQHF.

The genes are TRBV24-1 and TRBJ2-3; D perhaps matches TRBD1 (6 bases). The V end lost 0 bases, the J end lost 3 bases, and 15 bases lay between the germline ends. This CDR3 is 17 amino acids long. Germline V gives CDR1 KGHDR, CDR2 SFDVKD. Written as DNA, the CDR3 is TGTGCCACCAGTGATTTGCAAGGGTTAGGGGGAACAGATACGCAGTATTTT. It translates to CATSDLQGLGGTDTQYF.

The genes are TRBV5-4 and TRBJ2-3, with D hard to call. CDR1 and CDR2 (germline): SGHNT, YYREEE (reference sequence). V lost 0 bases to trimming and J lost 5 bases, with 13 bases between them. The CDR3 covers 15 residues. The CDR3 nucleotides read TGTGCCAGCAGCTTGGCCTTCACAGAGAGAGATACGCAGTATTTT. Protein sequence: CASSLAFTERDTQYF. The entire variable domain, with the rest obtained from reference TRBV5-4 and TRBJ2-3, is as follows: ETGVTQSPTHLIKTRGQQVTLRCSSQSGHNTVSWYQQALGQGPQFIFQYYREEENGRGNFPPRFSGLQFPNYSSELNVNALELDDSALYLCASSLAFTERDTQYFGPGTRLTVL.

The chain carries TRBV29-1 and TRBJ1-1; D is uncertain. The CDR3 consists of 13 residues. Trimming removed 2 bases from V and 4 bases from J, with 11 bases in between. Per germline, CDR1 SQVTM and CDR2 ANQGSEA. The CDR3 DNA is TGCAGCGTTGAAACCACCTCCGGCACTGAAGCTTTCTTT. It codes for CSVETTSGTEAFF.

The chain recombines TRBV9 with TRBJ2-3, with 14 bases matching TRBD2. The junction had 4 bases not matched to a gene; V was cut back by 3 bases and J by 4 bases. Germline lookup yields CDR1 SGDLS and CDR2 YYNGEE. The CDR3 length is 16 residues. CDR3 coding DNA: TGTGCCAGCAGCGGACTAGCGGGAGGGTTTGCAGATACGCAGTATTTT. Its protein is CASSGLAGGFADTQYF. Complete variable domain (other parts from reference TRBV9 and TRBJ2-3): DSGVTQTPKHLITATGQRVTLRCSPRSGDLSVYWYQQSLDQGLQFLIQYYNGEERAKGNILERFSAQQFPDLHSELNLSSLELGDSALYFCASSGLAGGFADTQYFGPGTRLTVL.

The rearrangement joins TRBV6-1 to TRBJ1-5, with D perhaps TRBD1 (5 bases). The CDR3 spans 15 residues. Between the trimmed V and J ends, which lost 7 bases and 0 bases, there was a span of 13 bases. Germline V gene sequence: CDR1 MNHNS, CDR2 SASEGT. DNA of the CDR3: TGTGCCAGCACCCCGGGGGGGTCTAGCAATCAGCCCCAGCATTTT. This gives the protein CASTPGGSSNQPQHF.

This clone was counted only a few times. The CDR3 nucleotides read TGTGCGTCGACTCAGACAGGGGTGAACTATGGCTACACCTTC. It translates to CASTQTGVNYGYTF. The chain recombines TRBV28 with TRBJ1-2, with 8 nucleotides matching TRBD1. CDR1 MDHEN and CDR2 SYDVKM come from the germline V gene. This CDR3 is built from 14 residues.

This sequence joins TRBV4-3 and TRBJ2-3, with 9 bases fitting TRBD2. The CDR3 is 16 amino acids. Germline V gene sequence: CDR1 LGHNA, CDR2 YSLEER. V shed 4 bases, J shed 1 base, and the junction held 6 bases outside the gene matches. CDR3 in DNA: TGCGCCAGCAGCCGCAGACTAGCGGAACGCACAGATACGCAGTATTTT. Translation: CASSRRLAERTDTQYF.

The chain is built from TRBV5-1 and TRBJ2-1; the D gene is possibly TRBD2 (5 bases). The CDR3 totals 15 residues. V was trimmed by 8 bases and J by 0 bases, leaving 15 bases between them. CDR1 SGHRS and CDR2 YFSETQ come from the germline V gene. CDR3 amino acids: CASRLQFFSYNEQFF. CDR3 in DNA: TGCGCCAGTCGACTACAGTTCTTCTCCTACAATGAGCAGTTCTTC.

J is TRBJ1-5 and V is TRBV9; 7 nucleotides agree with TRBD1. V lost 1 base and J lost 3; bases outside the gene matches: 4. This CDR3 is built from 15 residues. CDR1 and CDR2 (germline): SGDLS, YYNGEE. The CDR3 sequence: CASSVTGDNNQPQHF. The CDR3 DNA reads TGTGCCAGCAGCGTAACAGGGGACAACAATCAGCCCCAGCATTTT.

The chain joins TRBV18 to TRBJ2-7, with unresolved D. V was shortened by 5 bases and J by 3 bases, with 14 bases between the two germline ends. CDR3 length equals 14 residues. The V gene's germline CDR1 is KGHSH and CDR2 LQKENI. The CDR3 loop reads CASSSNLRGYEQYF. The CDR3 coding sequence is TGTGCCAGCTCAAGCAACTTGCGCGGCTACGAGCAGTACTTC.

V and J are TRBV5-1 and TRBJ1-4; D not certain. Germline V gives CDR1 SGHRS, CDR2 YFSETQ. The CDR3 is 14 residues long. Trimming shortened V by 0 bases and J by 5 bases, and 8 bases separated the two germline ends. The CDR3 DNA sequence: TGCGCCAGCAGCTTGGTGTCAGTAAATGAAAAACTGTTTTTT. As protein: CASSLVSVNEKLFF.

The chain has TRBV28 and TRBJ2-2; TRBD2 is a possible D gene (5 bases). The V end lost 4 bases, the J end lost 3 bases, and 9 bases lay between the germline ends. Germline V lookup: CDR1 MDHEN, CDR2 SYDVKM. The CDR3 length is 14 residues. In DNA form, the CDR3 reads TGTGCCAGCAGTTCCCCCGGGGACACCGGGGAGCTGTTTTTT. Amino acids: CASSSPGDTGELFF. Full variable domain (rest looked up from reference TRBV28 and TRBJ2-2): DVKVTQSSRYLVKRTGEKVFLECVQDMDHENMFWYRQDPGLGLRLIYFSYDVKMKEKGDIPEGYSVSREKKERFSLILESASTNQTSMYLCASSSPGDTGELFFGEGSRLTVL.

This sequence joins TRBV19 and TRBJ1-5; TRBD1 matches 8 bases. V gave up 6 bases and J gave up 5 bases; unmatched junction bases: 6. Germline V gene lookup returns CDR1 LNHDA and CDR2 SQIVND (reference sequence). The CDR3 contains 14 residues. CDR3 region: CASSSAGGDQPQHF. In nucleotides, the CDR3 is TGTGCCAGTAGCTCGGCAGGGGGCGATCAGCCCCAGCATTTT.

This clone was detected many times. This chain connects TRBV18 to TRBJ2-7, with D uncertain. This CDR3 is built from 13 residues. Trimming shortened V by 2 bases and J by 7 bases, and 12 bases separated the two germline ends. Germline V gene lookup returns CDR1 KGHSH and CDR2 LQKENI. CDR3 sequence: CASSPGLEKEQYF. In DNA form, the CDR3 reads TGTGCCAGCTCACCAGGGCTCGAGAAGGAGCAGTACTTC.

J is TRBJ2-2 and V is TRBV11-2; tentatively, D is TRBD2 (5 bases). This CDR3 comprises 16 residues. Germline V gene lookup returns CDR1 SGHAT and CDR2 FQNNGV. V dropped 5 bases and J dropped 6 bases, with 19 bases sitting between them. CDR3 sequence reads: CASSAYEGRVAGELFF. For the CDR3, the DNA is TGTGCCAGCAGCGCCTACGAGGGTAGGGTTGCCGGGGAGCTGTTTTTT. The variable domain in full, with the rest retrieved from reference TRBV11-2 and TRBJ2-2, is EAGVAQSPRYKIIEKRQSVAFWCNPISGHATLYWYQQILGQGPKLLIQFQNNGVVDDSQLPKDRFSAERLKGVDSTLKIQPAKLEDSAVYLCASSAYEGRVAGELFFGEGSRLTVL.

The V gene is TRBV27, the J gene TRBJ1-1; the match to TRBD1 covers 10 bases. The J segment lost 0 bases and the V segment lost 9 bases, leaving 7 bases of the junction unmatched. This CDR3 has 15 residues. Germline lookup yields CDR1 MNHEY and CDR2 SMNVEV (reference sequence). CDR3 in DNA: TGTGCCAGTAGACAGGGGGCTAACATGAACACTGAAGCTTTCTTT. It specifies CASRQGANMNTEAFF.

The V gene is TRBV4-3, the J gene TRBJ2-5, with D tentatively TRBD1 (6 bases). V lost 0 bases and J 5 bases, leaving 16 bases between the germline ends. Germline V lookup: CDR1 LGHNA, CDR2 YSLEER. The CDR3 contains 16 residues. Written as DNA, the CDR3 is TGCGCCAGCAGCCAAGATCCTTGGACAGACTGGGAGACCCAGTACTTC. Its protein product is CASSQDPWTDWETQYF.

The V call is TRBV3-1 (or the pseudogene TRBV3-2), the J call TRBJ1-2; 8 bases align to TRBD1. The CDR3 consists of 17 residues. J was trimmed by 0 bases and V by 4 bases; bases with no gene match: 10. From germline, CDR1 is LGHDT and CDR2 YNNKEL (reference sequence). The CDR3 DNA sequence: TGTGCCAGCAGCCCTTGGGACAGGAGTACCACTAACTATGGCTACACCTTC. Protein product: CASSPWDRSTTNYGYTF.

The CDR3 DNA follows: TGCGCCAGCAGCTTCCGGGACTCCCCGAACACTGAAGCTTTCTTT. This codes for CASSFRDSPNTEAFF. The chain combines TRBV5-1 with TRBJ1-1; TRBD1 might be the D (5 bases). The CDR3 length is 15 residues. V was clipped by 2 bases and J by 1 base, with 12 bases between them. Germline V gene lookup returns CDR1 SGHRS and CDR2 YFSETQ.

V usage is TRBV6-5 and J usage is TRBJ2-3, with TRBD2 matching 8 bases. In germline, CDR1 is MNHEY, CDR2 SVGAGI. V was pared by 11 bases and J by 5 bases, with 6 bases of the junction left unmatched. CDR3 length: 12 amino acids. The CDR3 sequence is CAVVSGRDTQYF. The CDR3 DNA follows: TGTGCCGTCGTGAGCGGGAGAGATACGCAGTATTTT.

The V gene is TRBV28, the J gene TRBJ2-6; 7 bases are a match to TRBD1. J gave up 4 bases and V 9 bases, and 9 bases lay outside the gene matches. In germline, CDR1 is MDHEN, CDR2 SYDVKM. The CDR3 consists of 15 residues. The CDR3 protein is CASTGASSGANVLTF. Written as DNA, the CDR3 is TGTGCCAGTACAGGGGCGAGCTCCGGGGCCAACGTCCTGACTTTC.

The rearrangement joins TRBV15 to TRBJ1-5, with 7 nucleotides matching TRBD1. CDR3 length equals 16 residues. V lost 0 bases to trimming and J lost 7 bases; unmatched junction nucleotides: 9. Germline V CDR1 and CDR2: LNHNV, YYDKDF (reference sequence). The CDR3 DNA reads TGTGCCACCAGCAGAGATATCTCGGCAGGGGGACAGCCCCAGCATTTT. It encodes CATSRDISAGGQPQHF.

V is TRBV7-2 and J is TRBJ1-4; D remains ambiguous. The V gene's germline CDR1 is SGHTA and CDR2 FQGNSA. This CDR3 contains 15 residues. Trimming stripped 1 base from V and 3 bases from J, with 9 bases between. The CDR3 DNA reads as TGTGCCAGCAGCTTAGGACTGGACTCTAATGAAAAACTGTTTTTT. Its protein is CASSLGLDSNEKLFF.